Below, 9 T cell receptor beta chains from the same sample are listed, as sequenced in a study of cytomegalovirus exposure and HLA in healthy donors. Sequencing was performed with immunoSEQ multiplex PCR; in TCRdb, only in-frame clones are kept and a portion is missing. The sample gives approximately 210,000 clones, 86% of which show up once; 1.4% to 1.5% is in the top ten. Input material: PBMCs. The receptors shown here come from a woman younger than 35 in good health and CMV-seronegative.

The V call is TRBV27, the J call TRBJ2-3, with 7 bases matching TRBD1. This CDR3 is 11 amino acids long. Germline CDR1 reads MNHEY; CDR2 reads SMNVEV (reference sequence). J was trimmed by 11 bases and V by 2 bases; bases with no gene match: 1. The CDR3 DNA follows: TGTGCCAGCAGTTTAGGGACAGAGCAGTATTTT. This translates into CASSLGTEQYF.

This chain connects TRBV5-1 to TRBJ1-5; 12 bases are a match to TRBD1. Germline CDR1 and CDR2: SGHRS and YFSETQ. The length of the CDR3 is 18 residues. The V and J ends lost 0 bases and 6 bases, in that order; junction bases with no gene match: 10. CDR3 region: CASSLVPVGQGAGQPQHF. The DNA for the CDR3 is TGCGCCAGCAGCTTGGTTCCCGTGGGACAGGGGGCAGGTCAGCCCCAGCATTTT.

This clone appeared once. The chain combines TRBV4-1 with TRBJ2-7; no clear D gene. Trimming removed 1 base from V and 2 bases from J, with 6 bases in between. This CDR3 has 13 amino acids. CDR1 is MGHRA, CDR2 YSYEKL, per germline. The DNA for the CDR3 is TGCGCCAGCAGCCAAGGGCTTGCCTACGAGCAGTACTTC. Its translation is CASSQGLAYEQYF.

The V and J genes are TRBV7-2 and TRBJ2-2; 8 bases agree with TRBD2. CDR3 size: 15 residues. V shed 2 bases, J shed 6 bases, and the junction held 5 bases outside the gene matches. Germline CDR1 SGHTA, CDR2 FQGNSA. The CDR3: CASSLLAGGAGELFF. As DNA, the CDR3 is TGTGCCAGCAGCTTACTTGCGGGAGGCGCCGGGGAGCTGTTTTTT.

The J gene is TRBJ2-7, the V gene TRBV5-4; 8 positions match TRBD2. This CDR3 has 14 amino acids. Germline values: CDR1 SGHNT, CDR2 YYREEE (reference sequence). Trimming took 5 bases from V and 1 from J; bases not matched to a gene: 5. CDR3 DNA sequence: TGTGCCAGCAGACAGCGGGGGAGGTCCTACGAGCAGTACTTC. It is translated as CASRQRGRSYEQYF.

The chain combines TRBV9 with TRBJ1-2, with 7 nucleotides matching TRBD1. The V segment lost 0 bases and the J segment 2 bases; nucleotides outside the gene matches: 7. The CDR3 is 16 residues long. In germline, CDR1 is SGDLS, CDR2 YYNGEE. CDR3 protein: CASSVAFGGQNYGYTF. The CDR3 DNA sequence: TGTGCCAGCAGCGTAGCTTTCGGGGGACAGAACTATGGCTACACCTTC.

CDR3 in DNA: TGCGCCAGCAGTCGACAGGGAGCGTCGGGCACCGGGGAGCTGTTTTTT. It codes for CASSRQGASGTGELFF. The chain is built from TRBV10-1 and TRBJ2-2; 7 positions match TRBD1. This CDR3 comprises 16 residues. J gave up 4 bases and V 5 bases, and 10 bases lay outside the gene matches. Germline CDR1 is WNHNN and CDR2 is SYGVQD (reference sequence).

The V call is TRBV5-5, the J call TRBJ1-5; D remains ambiguous. This CDR3 spans 14 amino acids. CDR1 is SGHKS and CDR2 is YYEKEE in the germline V gene (reference sequence). The ends were cut back, 2 bases at V and 6 bases at J, with 12 bases in the middle. CDR3 in DNA: TGTGCCAGCAGCTTCTGCGCCGTTTGTCAGCCCCAGCATTTT. Translating it yields CASSFCAVCQPQHF.

The chain is built from TRBV6-4 and TRBJ1-1; a weak D match, TRBD1 (5 bases). V was clipped by 6 bases and J by 0 bases, with 14 bases between them. Germline V gene lookup returns CDR1 MRHNA and CDR2 SNTAGT. This CDR3 spans 15 amino acids. As DNA, the CDR3 is TGTGCCAGCAGGCAAGAAACAGGACTGAACACTGAAGCTTTCTTT. Its protein product is CASRQETGLNTEAFF.